This T cell receptor (beta chain) appears in the sequencing data of a study of blood T cell repertoires in COVID-19. Whole-study context: Some COVID-19 samples were acute and others convalescent; all came from the United States, Italy and Spain. The cDNA or gDNA used as material had been derived from T cells, B-cell-depleted T cells, or PBMCs.

This clone was observed a handful of times. Source study methods: Amplifying reference gene primers gave estimates of nucleated cell counts. Clones were sequenced by immunoSEQ multiplex PCR, and TCRdb holds only the in-frame ones, with some missing. Clone size and V and J calls were adopted from that table, with D and trimming inferred from the DNA. The table lists about 330,000 clones, roughly 90% of them singletons. CDR3 length equals 11 residues. Germline CDR1 SNHLY, CDR2 FYNNEI. V was cut by 3 bases and J by 7 bases, with 6 bases left in between. Material: peripheral blood. This chain joins TRBV2 and TRBJ1-1; no clear D gene. This receptor was obtained from a woman aged 45-59 years with active or convalescent COVID-19. CDR3 loop: CASSEYGEAFF. The CDR3, as DNA: TGTGCCAGCAGTGAGTACGGTGAAGCTTTCTTT.